Listed below are T cell receptor beta chains from one sample, sequenced in a study of long-term antiretroviral therapy in people with HIV. The assay was immunoSEQ multiplex PCR, and TCRdb's table has in-frame clones only and misses some. The repertoire holds 34,000 or so clones, with around 94% as singletons. Specimen: unsorted PBMCs, collected around 5.3 years after starting antiretroviral therapy. The receptors here all came from a woman aged 50 to 65 with HIV. Each CDR3 is given with its conserved first and last residue. A D gene is named only where the DNA matches it firmly. Some rows have no size entry. The others give once, few or many, or a class for an expanded clone.

D gene	V gene	clone size	J gene	CDR3 DNA	CDR3 protein
.	TRBV27	.	TRBJ1-6	TGTGCCAGCAGTTTATCATGGGACGGGCATTCACCCCTCCACTTT	CASSLSWDGHSPLHF
TRBD1	TRBV5-1	.	TRBJ2-5	TGCGCCAGCAGCTCCGGGACAGGGAGGAGAGAGACCCAGTACTTC	CASSSGTGRRETQYF
TRBD2	TRBV19	.	TRBJ2-3	TGTGCCAGTAGTATGGACCTAGCGGGGGCCCGTACGGCTAGCACAGATACGCAGTATTTT	CASSMDLAGARTASTDTQYF
TRBD2	TRBV30	.	TRBJ2-7	TGTGCCCGCGGGAATAGCGGGGGGGGCGAGCAGTACTTC	CARGNSGGGEQYF
TRBD1	TRBV10-3	.	TRBJ1-3	TGTGCCATCCGGGACAGTCCTGGAAACACCATATATTTT	CAIRDSPGNTIYF
.	TRBV7-9	.	TRBJ2-7	TGTGCCAGCAGCTTAGATGGAAAGCCCTACGAGCAGTACTTC	CASSLDGKPYEQYF
TRBD1	TRBV5-5	.	TRBJ1-2	TGTGCCAGCGTCCGACAGGGGTTTGAATATGGCTACACCTTC	CASVRQGFEYGYTF
TRBD1	TRBV7-9	.	TRBJ1-3	TGTGCCAGCAGCTTATCGGACAGGATCTCTGGAAACACCATATATTTT	CASSLSDRISGNTIYF
TRBD2	TRBV27	.	TRBJ2-7	TGTGCCAGCAGGGCCGGGACTAGCGGGGGGGTGTTCTACGAGCAGTACTTC	CASRAGTSGGVFYEQYF
.	TRBV6-1	.	TRBJ1-2	TGTGCCAGCAGATTACAGGGCCAGCTCTATGGCTACACCTTC	CASRLQGQLYGYTF
.	TRBV29-1	.	TRBJ2-7	TGCAGCGTCACACAGGGAGACGAGCAGTACTTC	CSVTQGDEQYF
.	TRBV29-1	.	TRBJ2-5	TGCAGCGTTGAAGGCGAGACCCAGTACTTC	CSVEGETQYF
TRBD2	TRBV7-3	.	TRBJ2-5	TGTGCCAGCAGCTTAGGGGTTCTAGCGGAAGGAGAGACCCAGTACTTC	CASSLGVLAEGETQYF
.	TRBV4-1	.	TRBJ2-1	TGCGCCAGCAGCCAAGGAAATGAGCAGTTCTTC	CASSQGNEQFF
TRBD1	TRBV5-1	.	TRBJ1-2	TGCGCCAGCAGCACCCTGACAGGGACCTATGGCTACACCTTC	CASSTLTGTYGYTF
TRBD1	TRBV7-2	.	TRBJ1-1	TGTGCCAGCAGCAGAAGGGGGCGGGACACTGAAGCTTTCTTT	CASSRRGRDTEAFF
.	TRBV29-1	.	TRBJ2-3	TGCAGCGCCACGGGCGCCGGCACAGATACGCAGTATTTT	CSATGAGTDTQYF
TRBD1	TRBV10-3	.	TRBJ2-6	TGTGCCATCGGGACAGCTGGGGCCAACGTCCTGACTTTC	CAIGTAGANVLTF
TRBD2	TRBV5-6	.	TRBJ2-5	TGTGCCAGCAGCTTGGGGCTAGCGGGGCGAGCGACCCAGTACTTC	CASSLGLAGRATQYF
.	TRBV29-1	.	TRBJ2-3	TGCAGCGTTGAAGACGGGGGCACAGATACGCAGTATTTT	CSVEDGGTDTQYF
.	TRBV7-2	.	TRBJ2-1	TGTGCCAGCAGCGCGACGACATCCTACAATGAGCAGTTCTTC	CASSATTSYNEQFF
TRBD2	TRBV9	.	TRBJ2-1	TGTGCCAGCAGCGTATCGGCGGGGGGCTACAATGAGCAGTTCTTC	CASSVSAGGYNEQFF
.	TRBV4-1	.	TRBJ1-2	TGCGCCAGCAGCCCTTCCACAGGGAGCAACTATGGCTACACCTTC	CASSPSTGSNYGYTF
.	TRBV4-1	.	TRBJ1-3	TGCGCCAGCAGCCAAGGGTCGGTCGGGGGATCGGGAAACACCATATATTTT	CASSQGSVGGSGNTIYF
TRBD1	TRBV2	.	TRBJ2-1	TGTGCCAGCAGTTCCCGGACAGGGAGAAATGAGCAGTTCTTC	CASSSRTGRNEQFF
.	TRBV6-5	.	TRBJ2-2	TGTGCCAGCAAGGGGTGGAACACCGGGGAGCTGTTTTTT	CASKGWNTGELFF
.	TRBV7-6	.	TRBJ1-1	TGTGCCAGCAGCTTATCTTTCAAGATCAGCCGCGGAGACACTGAAGCTTTCTTT	CASSLSFKISRGDTEAFF
.	TRBV2	.	TRBJ1-1	TGTGCCAGCACCGAAGGACCGGGACCTCTGGCCACTGAAGCTTTCTTT	CASTEGPGPLATEAFF
.	TRBV11-3	.	TRBJ2-3	TGTGCCAGCAGCTTAGGGGGTGGCAGGGGCACAGATACGCAGTATTTT	CASSLGGGRGTDTQYF
TRBD1	TRBV6-5	.	TRBJ1-6	TGTGCCAGCAGTACCTCGGGACAGGGTCTATCACCCCTCCACTTT	CASSTSGQGLSPLHF
TRBD1	TRBV7-9	once	TRBJ1-1	TGTGCCAGCAGCTCAGCCGGGACAGGGGGGACTGAAGCTTTCTTT	CASSSAGTGGTEAFF
.	TRBV5-4	.	TRBJ2-3	TGTGCCAGCAGCACCCGGGACAAACACACAGATACGCAGTATTTT	CASSTRDKHTDTQYF
TRBD1	TRBV27	.	TRBJ2-3	TGTGCCAGCAGCCTAGGACAGGGCTTAAACCTGGGGGCGCAGTATTTT	CASSLGQGLNLGAQYF
TRBD1	TRBV5-6	.	TRBJ2-7	TGTGCCAGCAGCCGCGATAGGGGACAGGGGACCACCTACGAGCAGTACTTC	CASSRDRGQGTTYEQYF
.	TRBV4-2	few	TRBJ2-1	TGTGCCAGCAGCCAAGCCGGACTAGAGGGGGTCAATGAGCAGTTCTTC	CASSQAGLEGVNEQFF
TRBD1	TRBV7-9	.	TRBJ1-3	TGTGCCAGCAGCCAAACCGAACCGGGACAGTACTTCTCTGGAAACACCATATATTTT	CASSQTEPGQYFSGNTIYF
.	TRBV7-9	.	TRBJ2-6	TGTGCCAGCAGCACGTTCGTCGGGACTGGGGCCAACGTCCTGACTTTC	CASSTFVGTGANVLTF
.	TRBV7-6	once	TRBJ1-1	TGTGCCAGCAGCTTACAGGAGGGTGAAGCTTTCTTT	CASSLQEGEAFF
.	TRBV5-6	.	TRBJ1-3	TGTGCCAGCAGCCCAGGTCCAGCTGGAAACACCATATATTTT	CASSPGPAGNTIYF
TRBD1	TRBV2	.	TRBJ2-7	TGTGCCAGCCGTAACTCGAGGGGGCAGGGTAACGAGCAGTACTTC	CASRNSRGQGNEQYF
.	TRBV19	.	TRBJ1-4	TGTGCCAGTAGTTCGGGGGTGGCTAATGAAAAACTGTTTTTT	CASSSGVANEKLFF
.	TRBV6-5	.	TRBJ1-2	TGTGCCAGCAGGGGCGGTCAGCGGGGTGGCTACACCTTC	CASRGGQRGGYTF
TRBD2	TRBV19	.	TRBJ2-7	TGTGCCAGTACTGTAGCGGGGGGCCTGGGGGAGCAGTACTTC	CASTVAGGLGEQYF
TRBD1	TRBV2	.	TRBJ1-2	TGTGCCAGCAGTGTGGACAGGGGGACCGGTGGCTACACCTTC	CASSVDRGTGGYTF